The clone carrying this TCR beta chain was detected once. The antigen is undetermined. Time point specified: week 23, last vaccination. It was 300 ug of mutant IDH1 20-mer peptide that made up each vaccine dose, given with topical imiquimod. This sample stems from a study of a mutant IDH1 vaccine in newly diagnosed glioma. Study at large: Of treated patients, around 60% were men and roughly 40% women, averaging about 37 years.

The CDR3 runs to 15 residues. V shed 5 bases and J shed 2 bases, with 14 bases lying between them. Per germline, CDR1 MNHEY and CDR2 SMNVEV (reference sequence). General study points: Top peripheral T cell clonotype shifts appeared unrelated to pseudoprogression.

Profiling relied on immunoSEQ multiplex PCR, and the TCRdb table lists in-frame clones only, not all of them. The table includes 82,000 or so clones, over 75% detected once. This specimen consisted of PBMCs, obtained from a glioma patient whose treatment included an IDH1 peptide vaccine. The clonotype was recovered from a man aged 25-45 years with glioma. Some clones in this sample may be carry-over from other donors' samples. The chain recombines TRBV27 with TRBJ2-3; D unclear. The CDR3 DNA is TGTGCCAGCAGTCGAGACGGCCCTCTCACAGATACGCAGTATTTT. Protein: CASSRDGPLTDTQYF.